Listed below are T cell receptor beta chains from one sample, sequenced in a study of cytomegalovirus exposure and HLA in healthy donors. The data were produced by immunoSEQ multiplex PCR, yet TCRdb's version contains in-frame clones alone and is incomplete. The sample has approximately 200,000 clones; around 80% are singletons. The sample was PBMCs. These receptor sequences come from a man between 40 and 49 years old in good health and CMV-seronegative. The CDR3 runs from the conserved cysteine through the conserved F or W. D genes are given only for firm matches. Only some rows state a clone size, as once, few, many or a class for expanded clones.

d_call: TRBD2
clone_size: -
j_call: TRBJ2-1
v_call: TRBV7-8
cdr3_nt: TGTGCCAGCAGAAGGGAGATAGCGGGAGGGCCGGGGGAGTGGAGGGAGCAGTTCTTC
cdr3_aa: CASRREIAGGPGEWREQFF

d_call: -
clone_size: -
j_call: TRBJ1-1
v_call: TRBV5-1
cdr3_nt: TGCGCCAGCAGCTGGACGGGAATGAACACTGAAGCTTTCTTT
cdr3_aa: CASSWTGMNTEAFF

d_call: TRBD1
clone_size: few
j_call: TRBJ2-7
v_call: TRBV7-2
cdr3_nt: TGTGCCAGCAGCGACGGACAGGCTCTGTCCTACGAGCAGTACTTC
cdr3_aa: CASSDGQALSYEQYF

d_call: -
clone_size: -
j_call: TRBJ2-5
v_call: TRBV7-2
cdr3_nt: TGTGCCAGCAGCTTAGTATCGGGGCAAGAGACCCAGTACTTC
cdr3_aa: CASSLVSGQETQYF

d_call: -
clone_size: -
j_call: TRBJ2-7
v_call: TRBV15
cdr3_nt: TGTGCCACCAGCCCGCTCAATAGATACGAGCAGTACTTC
cdr3_aa: CATSPLNRYEQYF

d_call: TRBD1
clone_size: -
j_call: TRBJ2-7
v_call: TRBV30
cdr3_nt: TGTGCCTTACAGGGGGACCACGAGCAGTACTTC
cdr3_aa: CALQGDHEQYF

d_call: -
clone_size: -
j_call: TRBJ2-3
v_call: TRBV29-1
cdr3_nt: TGCAGCGTTGAAGAGCTGGGCTCGACGCAGTATTTT
cdr3_aa: CSVEELGSTQYF

d_call: -
clone_size: -
j_call: TRBJ2-2
v_call: TRBV9
cdr3_nt: TGTGCCAGCAGCCCCCAGTGGAGCCCCGGGGAGCTGTTTTTT
cdr3_aa: CASSPQWSPGELFF

d_call: -
clone_size: -
j_call: TRBJ2-7
v_call: TRBV6-5
cdr3_nt: TGTGCCAGCAGTTACGACGGCTCAGGATTTAACGAGCAGTACTTC
cdr3_aa: CASSYDGSGFNEQYF

d_call: TRBD2
clone_size: -
j_call: TRBJ2-7
v_call: TRBV7-2
cdr3_nt: TGTGCCAGCAGCTTCATAGCGGGACCATCCTACGAGCAGTACTTC
cdr3_aa: CASSFIAGPSYEQYF

d_call: TRBD2
clone_size: -
j_call: TRBJ2-1
v_call: TRBV6-5
cdr3_nt: TGTGCCACGTCCCTAGCGGGAGTTTACGGTGAGCAGTTCTTC
cdr3_aa: CATSLAGVYGEQFF

d_call: TRBD2
clone_size: -
j_call: TRBJ2-1
v_call: TRBV5-1
cdr3_nt: TGCGCCAGCAGCTTGGTACCCGGGACTAGCGGGACCAACTCGCATTACAATGAGCAGTTCTTC
cdr3_aa: CASSLVPGTSGTNSHYNEQFF

d_call: -
clone_size: few
j_call: TRBJ1-1
v_call: TRBV15
cdr3_nt: TGTGCCACCAGCAGAGGCGGCGGTAGGCGAGCTTTCTTT
cdr3_aa: CATSRGGGRRAFF

d_call: TRBD2
clone_size: few
j_call: TRBJ2-7
v_call: TRBV5-1
cdr3_nt: TGCGCCAGCAGCTTGGCCGGCGGGGGAGGTCGCGAGCAGTACTTC
cdr3_aa: CASSLAGGGGREQYF

d_call: -
clone_size: -
j_call: TRBJ1-2
v_call: TRBV4-1
cdr3_nt: TGCGCCAGCAGCCAAGATCGCAGGGGCAGCAACTATGGCTACACCTTC
cdr3_aa: CASSQDRRGSNYGYTF

d_call: TRBD2
clone_size: -
j_call: TRBJ2-5
v_call: TRBV7-3
cdr3_nt: TGTGCCAGCAGCTGGGGACTAGCTCTTGGGGCAGAGACCCAGTACTTC
cdr3_aa: CASSWGLALGAETQYF

d_call: -
clone_size: -
j_call: TRBJ1-1
v_call: TRBV6-5
cdr3_nt: TGTGCCAGCAGTTACTCAGACACAGGGTACAACACTGAAGCTTTCTTT
cdr3_aa: CASSYSDTGYNTEAFF

d_call: -
clone_size: -
j_call: TRBJ1-1
v_call: TRBV28
cdr3_nt: TGTGCCAGCAGTTTATTAAGCAGGGACACTGAAGCTTTCTTT
cdr3_aa: CASSLLSRDTEAFF

d_call: -
clone_size: -
j_call: TRBJ2-7
v_call: TRBV7-2
cdr3_nt: TGTGCCAGCAGCCGCGGGCTCTACGAGCAGTACTTC
cdr3_aa: CASSRGLYEQYF

d_call: -
clone_size: -
j_call: TRBJ1-1
v_call: TRBV6-6
cdr3_nt: TGTGCCAGCAGTTACGGGGGCCAGGGGAGCACTGAAGCTTTCTTT
cdr3_aa: CASSYGGQGSTEAFF

d_call: -
clone_size: -
j_call: TRBJ2-7
v_call: TRBV5-1
cdr3_nt: TGCGCCAGCAGCTCCGGAGGAGCGTCACCCTACGAGCAGTACTTC
cdr3_aa: CASSSGGASPYEQYF

d_call: -
clone_size: -
j_call: TRBJ1-3
v_call: TRBV25-1
cdr3_nt: TGTGCCAGCAGTGCCTTATCTGGAAACACCATATATTTT
cdr3_aa: CASSALSGNTIYF

d_call: -
clone_size: once
j_call: TRBJ2-6
v_call: TRBV10-2
cdr3_nt: TGCGCCAGCAGAGAACTCTCCGGGACACGGGACCCTGGGGCCAACGTCCTGACTTTC
cdr3_aa: CASRELSGTRDPGANVLTF

d_call: -
clone_size: -
j_call: TRBJ2-4
v_call: TRBV7-9
cdr3_nt: TGTGCCAGCAGCTCCCGGAGGGACATTCAGTACTTC
cdr3_aa: CASSSRRDIQYF

d_call: -
clone_size: -
j_call: TRBJ2-2
v_call: TRBV27
cdr3_nt: TGTGCCAGCAGTTATACCGGGACATACAACACCGGGGAGCTGTTTTTT
cdr3_aa: CASSYTGTYNTGELFF

d_call: -
clone_size: -
j_call: TRBJ2-5
v_call: TRBV7-9
cdr3_nt: TGTGCCAGCAGCTTAGTGGTCTTAGCCCAAGAGACCCAGTACTTC
cdr3_aa: CASSLVVLAQETQYF

d_call: TRBD2
clone_size: -
j_call: TRBJ2-7
v_call: TRBV6-5
cdr3_nt: TGTGCCAGTGCGGGGGGCGGGCTCTCCTACGAGCAGTACTTC
cdr3_aa: CASAGGGLSYEQYF

d_call: TRBD2
clone_size: -
j_call: TRBJ2-2
v_call: TRBV7-9
cdr3_nt: TGTGCCAGCAGCGTCCGACTAGCCGGGACCGGGGAGCTGTTTTTT
cdr3_aa: CASSVRLAGTGELFF

d_call: -
clone_size: -
j_call: TRBJ1-1
v_call: TRBV6-6
cdr3_nt: TGTGCCAGCAGTTACCAGACAGGCCTGAACACTGAAGCTTTCTTT
cdr3_aa: CASSYQTGLNTEAFF

d_call: -
clone_size: -
j_call: TRBJ2-5
v_call: TRBV29-1
cdr3_nt: TGCAGCGCCCCTGGAGCTCTGGAGACCCAGTACTTC
cdr3_aa: CSAPGALETQYF

d_call: -
clone_size: -
j_call: TRBJ1-4
v_call: TRBV5-4
cdr3_nt: TGTGCCAGCAGCCAGGGCGCCACAACTAATGAAAAACTGTTTTTT
cdr3_aa: CASSQGATTNEKLFF

d_call: TRBD1
clone_size: -
j_call: TRBJ2-7
v_call: TRBV19
cdr3_nt: TGTGCCAGTAGTTTTAACAGGGGTGAGCAGTACTTC
cdr3_aa: CASSFNRGEQYF

d_call: -
clone_size: -
j_call: TRBJ1-1
v_call: TRBV15
cdr3_nt: TGTGCCACCGCCCCTGAGATCCCCGTGAACACTGAAGCTTTCTTT
cdr3_aa: CATAPEIPVNTEAFF

d_call: -
clone_size: -
j_call: TRBJ2-7
v_call: TRBV6-1
cdr3_nt: TGTGCCAGCATCCGGGCGGCCACTAGCCCCTACGAGCAGTACTTC
cdr3_aa: CASIRAATSPYEQYF

d_call: TRBD1
clone_size: -
j_call: TRBJ1-1
v_call: TRBV2
cdr3_nt: TGTGCCAGCAGGGTGGACAGGGAAGCTTTCTTT
cdr3_aa: CASRVDREAFF

d_call: TRBD1
clone_size: few
j_call: TRBJ2-3
v_call: TRBV2
cdr3_nt: TGTGCCAGCAGTGGATTACAGGGGGCCGGGACAGATACGCAGTATTTT
cdr3_aa: CASSGLQGAGTDTQYF

d_call: -
clone_size: -
j_call: TRBJ2-1
v_call: TRBV27
cdr3_nt: TGTGCCAGCAGTACCCTATTAGGGGGGGGGCCTTGGGAGCAGTTCTTC
cdr3_aa: CASSTLLGGGPWEQFF

d_call: -
clone_size: -
j_call: TRBJ2-2
v_call: TRBV7-2
cdr3_nt: TGTGCCAGCAGTCAGGAGAACACCGGGGAGCTGTTTTTT
cdr3_aa: CASSQENTGELFF

d_call: TRBD1
clone_size: -
j_call: TRBJ2-7
v_call: TRBV7-9
cdr3_nt: TGTGCCAGCAGTCGTACCGGGACAGGGATCACCTACGAGCAGTACTTC
cdr3_aa: CASSRTGTGITYEQYF

d_call: -
clone_size: -
j_call: TRBJ1-1
v_call: TRBV13
cdr3_nt: TGTGCCAGCAGCTTAGATGCCAGGGTGGCTGAAGCTTTCTTT
cdr3_aa: CASSLDARVAEAFF

d_call: -
clone_size: -
j_call: TRBJ2-4
v_call: TRBV15
cdr3_nt: TGTGCCACCAGCAGCTACGGGGGAGGTGGAAACATTCAGTACTTC
cdr3_aa: CATSSYGGGGNIQYF

d_call: -
clone_size: -
j_call: TRBJ2-4
v_call: TRBV2
cdr3_nt: TGTGCCAGCAGTGTTCAGGCCAAAAACATTCAGTACTTC
cdr3_aa: CASSVQAKNIQYF

d_call: -
clone_size: once
j_call: TRBJ1-5
v_call: TRBV7-2
cdr3_nt: TGTGCCAGCAGCTTACGGGGGAATCAGCCCCAGCATTTT
cdr3_aa: CASSLRGNQPQHF

d_call: TRBD1
clone_size: -
j_call: TRBJ1-2
v_call: TRBV5-1
cdr3_nt: TGCGCCAGCAGCTCTTACCCGACAGGGGAGGATGGCTACACCTTC
cdr3_aa: CASSSYPTGEDGYTF

d_call: -
clone_size: -
j_call: TRBJ2-7
v_call: TRBV7-9
cdr3_nt: TGTTCCAGCAGCACCGGGGTGACCTACGAGCAGTACTTC
cdr3_aa: CSSSTGVTYEQYF

d_call: -
clone_size: -
j_call: TRBJ1-1
v_call: TRBV6-5
cdr3_nt: TGTGCCAGCAGTTCCACAGGTACTGAAGCTTTCTTT
cdr3_aa: CASSSTGTEAFF

d_call: TRBD1
clone_size: -
j_call: TRBJ1-1
v_call: TRBV18
cdr3_nt: TGTGCCAGCTCACTCGAGAGGGGGCAGGCTTTCTTT
cdr3_aa: CASSLERGQAFF

d_call: TRBD1
clone_size: -
j_call: TRBJ2-7
v_call: TRBV27
cdr3_nt: TGTGCCAGCAGTTTCAATTTCGGGACAGGGGTGTACGAGCAGTACTTC
cdr3_aa: CASSFNFGTGVYEQYF

d_call: -
clone_size: -
j_call: TRBJ2-1
v_call: TRBV19
cdr3_nt: TGTGCCAGTAGTATAGAACCGGACTTATCGACCTACAATGAGCAGTTCTTC
cdr3_aa: CASSIEPDLSTYNEQFF

d_call: TRBD2
clone_size: -
j_call: TRBJ2-5
v_call: TRBV4-2
cdr3_nt: TGTGCCAGCAGCCAACGGGGGGGCTCTGAGACCCAGTACTTC
cdr3_aa: CASSQRGGSETQYF

d_call: TRBD2
clone_size: -
j_call: TRBJ2-1
v_call: TRBV2
cdr3_nt: TGTGCCAGCAGACTAGCGAGCCACAATGAGCAGTTCTTC
cdr3_aa: CASRLASHNEQFF

d_call: TRBD1
clone_size: -
j_call: TRBJ2-2
v_call: TRBV7-9
cdr3_nt: TGTTCCAGCAGCTTATTGGGACAGGGGGTTTCCGGGGAGCTGTTTTTT
cdr3_aa: CSSSLLGQGVSGELFF

d_call: TRBD2
clone_size: -
j_call: TRBJ2-5
v_call: TRBV18
cdr3_nt: TGTGCCAGCCAAGGGCTAGCGGGGCCTCAAGAGACCCAGTACTTC
cdr3_aa: CASQGLAGPQETQYF

d_call: TRBD1
clone_size: -
j_call: TRBJ1-2
v_call: TRBV29-1
cdr3_nt: TGCAGCGTGTGGACAGGGGGAGCTCTTGGCTACACCTTC
cdr3_aa: CSVWTGGALGYTF

d_call: -
clone_size: -
j_call: TRBJ2-7
v_call: TRBV7-9
cdr3_nt: TGTGCCAGCAGCCTGGCGGGTGGCGAGCAGTACTTC
cdr3_aa: CASSLAGGEQYF

d_call: -
clone_size: -
j_call: TRBJ2-7
v_call: TRBV21-1
cdr3_nt: TGTGCCAGCAGCTCCCATCCTCCAGGGAACGAGCAGTACTTC
cdr3_aa: CASSSHPPGNEQYF

d_call: -
clone_size: -
j_call: TRBJ1-1
v_call: TRBV7-2
cdr3_nt: TGTGCCAGCAGCTTAATGGGGACATCGAACACTGAAGCTTTCTTT
cdr3_aa: CASSLMGTSNTEAFF

d_call: -
clone_size: -
j_call: TRBJ2-3
v_call: TRBV5-1
cdr3_nt: TGCGCCAGCAGTTCTAGCACAGATACGCAGTATTTT
cdr3_aa: CASSSSTDTQYF

d_call: TRBD1
clone_size: -
j_call: TRBJ1-1
v_call: TRBV5-4
cdr3_nt: TGTGCCAGCAGCTACTCGACAGGGGGGAACACTGAAGCTTTCTTT
cdr3_aa: CASSYSTGGNTEAFF

d_call: TRBD2
clone_size: -
j_call: TRBJ2-2
v_call: TRBV27
cdr3_nt: TGTGCCAGCAGTTTCGGGACTATCCCCGGGGAGCTGTTTTTT
cdr3_aa: CASSFGTIPGELFF